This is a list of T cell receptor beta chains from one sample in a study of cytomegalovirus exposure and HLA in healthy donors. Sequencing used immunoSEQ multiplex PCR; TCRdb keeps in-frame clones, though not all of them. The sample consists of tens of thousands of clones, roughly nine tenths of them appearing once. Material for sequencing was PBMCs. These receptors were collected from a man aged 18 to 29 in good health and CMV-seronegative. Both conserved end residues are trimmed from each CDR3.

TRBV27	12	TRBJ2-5	ASSPRGAGETQY
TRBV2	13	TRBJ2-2	ASSVDRADTGELF
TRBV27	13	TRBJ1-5	ASSNRGSWDQPQH
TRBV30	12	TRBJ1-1	AVCTGHLNTEAF
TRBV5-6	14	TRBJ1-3	ASSLAGHNSGNTIY
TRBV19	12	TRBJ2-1	ASRSPYGANEQF
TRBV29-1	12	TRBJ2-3	SVRTTTSTDTQY
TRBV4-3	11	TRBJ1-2	ASSSQGLRGYT
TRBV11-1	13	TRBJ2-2	ASSWTSGRTGELF
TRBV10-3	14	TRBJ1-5	AISPKQGLGQQPQH
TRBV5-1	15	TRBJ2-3	ASSLAPAGTSTDTQY
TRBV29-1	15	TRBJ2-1	SVEDPRQQTSYNEQF
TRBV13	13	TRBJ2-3	ASSLGGRGTDTQY
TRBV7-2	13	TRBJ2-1	ASTRGVAGYNEQF
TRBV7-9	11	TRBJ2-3	ASSSIQGIGQY
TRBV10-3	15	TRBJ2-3	AISESQASGRGDTQY
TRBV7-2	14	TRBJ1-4	ASSLGDRGSNEKLF
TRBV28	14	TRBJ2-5	ASSPLEVAAQETQY
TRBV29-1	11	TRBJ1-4	SVEKGLNEKLF
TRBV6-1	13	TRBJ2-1	ASSPFGGSANEQF
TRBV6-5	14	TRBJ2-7	ASSYSSGRGIYEQY
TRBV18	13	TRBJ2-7	ASSQTSGRSDEQY
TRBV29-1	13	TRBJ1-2	SVVLGGGTSYGYT
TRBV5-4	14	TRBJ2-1	ASSLAGQGGINEQF
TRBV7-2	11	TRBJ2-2	ASSLVVAGELF
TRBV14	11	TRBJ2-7	ASSRDRVREQY
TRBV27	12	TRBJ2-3	ASSTGASTDTQY
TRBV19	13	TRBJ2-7	ASKSGTGSSYEQY
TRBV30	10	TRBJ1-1	AWSVLTHGAF